This T cell receptor (beta chain) emerged from a study of shared clonotypes between healthy human individuals (dated by TCRdb to the early 2020s). About the full investigation: A few men and a couple of women, aged 18 to 49 years, made up the cohort. For each donor, CD4 naive and CD4 memory were each run on three plates, CD8 naive on two plates, and CD8 memory on one plate. To estimate repertoire size and how much clonotypes are shared between individuals, the study performed deep sequencing of blood TCR repertoires from 4 to 6 healthy adults. Different laboratories and diverse techniques were used to prepare libraries and sequence TCR repertoires, to increase sequencing depth and limit assay-specific biases. Between about 0.8 and 9.5 billion PBMCs per donor were obtained by leukapheresis. General findings and caveats noted by the study authors: Because the study included only a small number of donors, the genetic and exposure-history diversity represented was limited. Sampling was limited to blood, and TCR repertoires in tissue likely differ from TCR repertoires in blood. Naive subsets generally had larger estimated clonotype richness than memory subsets. Higher generation probabilities were observed for clonotypes shared by all four sorted-subset donors than for non-shared clonotypes. Based on pairwise subsampling, the degree of clonotype sharing among donors was expected to be affected by sequencing depth. Around 5% of naive CD4, 3% to 4% of naive CD8, approximately 2% of memory CD4, and about 0.4% of memory CD8 clonotypes were shared across several donors. Rarefaction of sorted-subset datasets indicated incomplete sequencing despite the large sequencing depth.

Healthy HIV-negative adults with no recently reported acute infections or vaccinations were included as donors. Every donor was a Caucasian adult residing in Nashville, Tennessee, USA. Magnetic negative selection was used to enrich CD4+ T cells, after which naive cells were positively selected on CD45RA and the negative fraction became the memory subset. Blood was collected by leukapheresis, and PBMCs were isolated by Ficoll-Histopaque density gradient centrifugation and then cryopreserved in liquid nitrogen vapor phase. Purity and quantity of every magnetically sorted T cell population were checked by analytical flow cytometry. Genomic DNA was isolated from every sorted fraction and measured by UV absorbance on a Nanodrop 2000c. In this sample, this clone turned up once. Its antigen target is currently unknown. Base qualities were left out, and no much larger clone turns up one base away. TCR CDR3 regions were amplified from genomic DNA by multiplex PCR using the deep immunoSEQ assay. Genomic DNA extracted from each cell subset was distributed evenly over all wells of several immunoSEQ 96-well plates, and each plate served as one replicate. For sorted subsets, each replicate PCR was loaded with around 200 ng genomic DNA, equivalent to 32,000 or so T cell genomes. Purified libraries were quantified with a Qubit 3.0 fluorometer, sized on a Bioanalyzer 2100, and re-quantified with the KAPA Library Quantification kit. Each immunoSEQ 96-well plate was sequenced on its own single-read 150-cycle Illumina NextSeq 550 flow cell. The paper's processing steps were these. The immunoSEQ output contained only junctional sequences without quality scores, so filtering could not match that applied to full-length reads. To assign V/J genes and CDR3, sequences were annotated using PyIR, a Python wrapper for IgBLAST v1.9, with IMGT germline references. Reads were removed for weak V/J assignments (E-value above 1e-6), missing CDR3, stop codons, out-of-frame junctions, or ambiguous translated residues. V3J clonotypes were defined by identical inferred V gene, J gene, and CDR3 amino acid sequence. Percentage overlap between repertoires was calculated by dividing the number of shared unique clonotypes by the size of the smaller repertoire. Repertoire richness was assessed with RTK rarefaction, the Chao1 estimator, and Recon v2.1 estimates of unobserved clonotypes. Generation probabilities for all TCRbeta clonotypes obtained by the gDNA method from a handful of donors were computed using OLGA. This is the immuneACCESS table as TCRdb keeps it, with only in-frame sequences that have V and J called. A part of the clones is gone; compared with another copy, unresolved V genes explain less than half, and the rest is unexplained. V, J and clone size are taken as reported in that table, and D and trimming were inferred from the DNA itself. Across this sample there are over 2 million clones, with 92% seen only once. The biggest ten clones account for 0.3% to 0.4% of the sample.

The CDR3 has 14 amino acids, counting the end cysteine and phenylalanine. The only DNA kept is the CDR3, 42 bases in frame from the first base. V is pruned by 4 bases and J by 7 bases, leaving 6 bases of the junction without a gene match. The germline V gene gives CDR1 as SGHRS and CDR2 as YFSETQ. The rearranged chain carries TRBV5-1 and TRBJ2-7, with TRBD2 identical over 12 junction bases. The sequence derives from a young man in good health. Some clones in this sample may be carry-over from other donors' samples. The source material was naive CD4+ T cells from PBMCs. The meaning of the sample's cell subset or site label: CD45RA+ positively selected. For the CDR3, the sequence is CASSATSGRSEQYF. The nucleotide sequence reads TGCGCCAGCAGCGCGACTAGCGGGAGATCAGAGCAGTACTTC.